The 16 T cell receptor beta chains below come from one sample, sequenced in a study of T cells after yellow fever vaccination. TCRdb ran MiXCR on the 5' RACE reads and lists one entry per CDR3 protein. Of about 320,000 distinct CDR3 sequences in the sample, around 6.8% were seen once. The sample here was PBMCs, taken roughly 47 days after the first yellow fever vaccination. These receptors were taken from a young man who received the YFV17D yellow fever vaccine.

This clonotype has at least ten counts. This chain joins TRBV5-5 and TRBJ2-2; 10 bases map to TRBD1. The J segment lost 6 bases and the V segment lost 3 bases, leaving 2 bases of the junction unmatched. The germline V gene encodes CDR1 SGHKS and CDR2 YYEKEE (reference sequence). This CDR3 has 14 residues. CDR3 loop: CASSWTGGAGELFF. CDR3 in DNA: TGTGCCAGCAGCTGGACAGGGGGGGCCGGGGAGCTGTTTTTT.

This clonotype was counted between two and nine times. This rearrangement joins TRBV6-5 to TRBJ2-5; D is perhaps TRBD1 (6 bases). Trimming pared 3 bases from V and 1 base from J, leaving 12 bases between. Germline V lookup: CDR1 MNHEY, CDR2 SVGAGI. The CDR3 extends over 15 amino acids. The CDR3 sequence is CASSYQGIGQETQYF. The CDR3 DNA reads as TGTGCCAGCAGTTATCAGGGGATCGGCCAAGAGACCCAGTACTTC.

The chain is built from TRBV3-1 and TRBJ1-1; D is possibly TRBD1 (6 bases). The germline CDR1 and CDR2 sequences are LGHDT and YNNKEL (reference sequence). The CDR3 consists of 15 residues. The V end lost 4 bases, the J end lost 4 bases, and 16 bases lay between the germline ends. The CDR3 loop is CASSPGGGLGTEAFF. CDR3 nucleotides: TGTGCCAGCAGCCCCGGCGGGGGGCTGGGCACTGAAGCTTTCTTT.

The chain is built from TRBV2 and TRBJ2-3; 9 bases match TRBD2. Unmatched junction bases numbered 4, after V lost 5 bases and J lost 1 base. CDR3 length equals 15 residues. The germline V gene encodes CDR1 SNHLY and CDR2 FYNNEI. CDR3 DNA: TGTGCCAGCAGTCGGACTAGCGAGGGCACAGATACGCAGTATTTT. It translates to CASSRTSEGTDTQYF.

V and J are TRBV11-1 and TRBJ2-7; possibly TRBD2 for D (6 bases). This CDR3 spans 16 amino acids. Trimming left V 5 bases short and J 0 bases short, with 17 bases between. Germline V gives CDR1 SGHAT, CDR2 FQDESV (reference sequence). The CDR3 bases are TGTGCCAGCAGCGACCGTGGAGGGAAGAGCTCCTACGAGCAGTACTTC. This gives the protein CASSDRGGKSSYEQYF.

This clonotype was counted many times. This chain links TRBV5-1 with TRBJ2-3; 12 nucleotides align to TRBD1. Germline values: CDR1 SGHRS, CDR2 YFSETQ. J was trimmed by 2 bases and V by 4 bases; bases with no gene match: 2. This CDR3 region has 15 residues. CDR3 sequence reads: CASSVGQGATDTQYF. CDR3 DNA sequence: TGCGCCAGCAGCGTGGGACAGGGGGCCACAGATACGCAGTATTTT.

The genes are TRBV12-3 or TRBV12-4 and TRBJ1-1; no clear D gene. The CDR3 has 13 amino acids. The germline V and J ends were trimmed by 2 bases and 4 bases, with 8 bases remaining between them. This CDR3 reads CASSLRVFTEAFF. In DNA, the CDR3 is TGTGCCAGCAGTTTACGGGTTTTCACTGAAGCTTTCTTT.

The chain recombines TRBV7-2 with TRBJ1-1, with D possibly matching TRBD1 (6 bases). The CDR3 totals 15 residues. Germline V gives CDR1 SGHTA, CDR2 FQGNSA. V shed 5 bases and J shed 0 bases, with 13 bases lying between them. CDR3 region: CASSGQGGLNTEAFF. For the CDR3, the DNA is TGTGCCAGCAGCGGGCAAGGGGGGCTGAACACTGAAGCTTTCTTT.

The gene calls are TRBV5-4 and TRBJ2-7; TRBD1 agrees at 7 bases. CDR3 size: 12 residues. Germline CDR1 SGHNT, CDR2 YYREEE (reference sequence). CDR3 sequence (DNA): TGTGCCAGCAGCGCCAACCCCTCGGACAGGATCGTC. Its translation: CASSANPSDRIV.

This clonotype was detected many times. The V gene is TRBV4-1, the J gene TRBJ1-1; perhaps TRBD1 as D (5 bases). Per germline, CDR1 MGHRA and CDR2 YSYEKL. The CDR3 contains 15 residues. V dropped 2 bases and J dropped 2 bases, with 12 bases sitting between them. CDR3 nucleotide sequence: TGCGCCAGCAGCCAAAGGCCACAGGTCAACACTGAAGCTTTCTTT. Translating gives CASSQRPQVNTEAFF.

This clonotype was observed many times. The genes are TRBV6-4 and TRBJ2-3; the D call may be TRBD1 or TRBD2 (5 bases each). CDR3 length: 14 amino acids. In germline, CDR1 is MRHNA, CDR2 SNTAGT. Trimming left V 4 bases short and J 5 bases short, with 13 bases between. CDR3 region: CASSANGARDTQYF. In DNA form, the CDR3 reads TGTGCCAGCAGTGCAAACGGGGCAAGAGATACGCAGTATTTT.

This clonotype has a count of ten or more. This chain joins TRBV6-5 and TRBJ2-3, with no clear D. The ends were cut back, 4 bases at V and 7 bases at J, with 9 bases in the middle. Germline assignment: CDR1 MNHEY and CDR2 SVGAGI. The CDR3 runs 12 residues. DNA of the CDR3: TGTGCCAGCAGTTCGATTGAGTATACGCAGTATTTT. This translates into CASSSIEYTQYF.

This clonotype was counted only a few times. The rearrangement uses TRBV6-1 and TRBJ2-1, with D hard to call. Looked up from germline, CDR1 is MNHNS and CDR2 is SASEGT. V was clipped by 6 bases and J by 7 bases, with 13 bases between them. This CDR3 is built from 13 residues. The DNA for the CDR3 is TGTGCCAGCAGCAGTCACCTCGGGAATGAGCAGTTCTTC. Translating gives CASSSHLGNEQFF.

This clonotype has a count of ten or more. The chain uses TRBV7-8 and TRBJ2-3; a possible D gene is TRBD1 (7 bases). The germline V gene has CDR1 SGHVS and CDR2 FQNEAQ. The CDR3 loop spans 16 amino acids. V lost 2 bases and J lost 0, with 12 bases in between. The DNA for the CDR3 is TGTGCCAGCAGCTTACGTCAGGGGGGTAGCACAGATACGCAGTATTTT. It is translated as CASSLRQGGSTDTQYF.

The J gene is TRBJ2-7, the V gene TRBV7-2, with 8 bases identical to TRBD1. The CDR3 totals 15 residues. From germline, CDR1 is SGHTA and CDR2 FQGNSA. CDR3 amino acids: CARSSGRGRYDEQYV. DNA for the CDR3: TGTGCCAGAAGCTCCGGCAGGGGGCGTTATGACGAGCAGTACGTC.

This clonotype was detected many times. This CDR3 reads CAWRSSYSTDTQYF. CDR3 sequence (DNA): TGTGCCTGGAGGTCCAGCTATAGCACAGATACGCAGTATTTT. This chain links TRBV30 with TRBJ2-3, with D uncertain. Germline loops: CDR1 GTSNPN, CDR2 SVGIG (reference sequence). The CDR3 has 14 amino acids. Trimming removed 3 bases at V and 0 bases at J, with 10 bases between.